This TCR beta chain was retrieved from a study of T cell repertoires in cytomegalovirus infection (dated by TCRdb to the late 2010s). Describing the broader study: The HLA type of each donor mattered for the analysis, because public TCR beta signatures pointed to carriage of CMV infection along with the matching HLA type.

CDR1 and CDR2 are drawn from the germline V gene: MNHEY, SVGEGT. V lost 5 bases and J lost 3 bases; the stretch between them is 20 bases long. The CDR3 runs 16 residues from the cysteine to the phenylalanine. The sequence is cut down to CDR3 DNA, 48 bases in frame from base 1. The full study reports these points: The ex vivo response was dominated by HLA-C-restricted CMV-specific TCR beta clonotypes, and the single most frequent clonotype in two of eight donors was supplied by these HLA-C-restricted clonotypes. Cumulative frequency of public TCR beta family members discriminated carriers of CMV infection plus the relevant HLA type in this cohort and an independent approximately 340-donor cohort.

The reads were generated on an Illumina HiSeq 1500. TCRdb applied fastp at Q25 and MiXCR to the public reads, then kept only in-frame beta chains. Identical CDR3 protein sequences are pooled into one entry, listed with their most common genes and DNA. The sample profile shows some 180,000 distinct CDR3 sequences; about a sixth of them were found once. 25% of the sample is taken by the ten largest. Turning to this clonotype: The antigen it recognizes is unknown. It has no much larger one-base neighbor in the sample; base qualities were not kept.

The sample taken for sequencing was CD8+ T cells from PBMCs. Recombination joined TRBV6-2 or TRBV6-3 with TRBJ2-7, with the D assignment possibly TRBD1 or TRBD2, given 5 matching bases for each. This clonotype was sampled from a human donor in good health (CMV status not recorded). Some clones in this sample may be carry-over from other donors' samples. The CDR3 amino acid sequence is: CASSTFGTSRGYEQYF. The DNA reads as follows: TGTGCCAGCAGTACTTTCGGGACCTCGAGGGGCTACGAGCAGTACTTC.